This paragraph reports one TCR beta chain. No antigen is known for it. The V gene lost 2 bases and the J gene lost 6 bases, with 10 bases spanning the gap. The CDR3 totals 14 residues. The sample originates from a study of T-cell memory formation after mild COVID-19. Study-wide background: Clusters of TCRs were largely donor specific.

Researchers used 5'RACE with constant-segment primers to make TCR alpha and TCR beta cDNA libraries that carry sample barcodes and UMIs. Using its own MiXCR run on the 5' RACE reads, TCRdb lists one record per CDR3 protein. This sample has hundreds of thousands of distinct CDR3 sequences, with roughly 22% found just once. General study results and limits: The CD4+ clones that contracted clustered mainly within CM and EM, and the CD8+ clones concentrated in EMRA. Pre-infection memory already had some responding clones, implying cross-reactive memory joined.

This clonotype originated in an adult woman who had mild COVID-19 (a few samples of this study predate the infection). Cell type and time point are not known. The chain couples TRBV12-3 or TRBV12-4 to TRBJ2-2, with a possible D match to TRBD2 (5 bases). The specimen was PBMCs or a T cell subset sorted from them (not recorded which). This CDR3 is CASSLMEASGELFF. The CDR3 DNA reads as TGTGCCAGCAGTTTAATGGAGGCTTCCGGGGAGCTGTTTTTT.